This T cell receptor (beta chain) derives from a study of T cell changes during pregnancy in multiple sclerosis. The protocol was immunoSEQ multiplex PCR, while the TCRdb copy is restricted to in-frame clones and leaves out a portion. This table holds under 150,000 clones, roughly 95% found once. The germline V and J ends were trimmed by 5 bases and 4 bases, with 14 bases remaining between them. The length of the CDR3 is 14 residues. Germline loops: CDR1 LNHDA, CDR2 SQIVND (reference sequence). This rearrangement joins TRBV19 to TRBJ1-2; perhaps TRBD1 as D (6 bases). The specimen was peripheral blood, collected after pregnancy. This receptor was obtained from a female donor with multiple sclerosis, enrolled in a pregnancy study. As DNA, the CDR3 is TGTGCCAGTAGTGTACAGGGTGCGGGCTATGGCTACACCTTC. Translated: CASSVQGAGYGYTF.